This T cell receptor (beta chain) is from a study of blood T cell repertoires in COVID-19. In the study overall: Sample material is recorded as cDNA or gDNA derived from T cells, B-cell-depleted T cells, or PBMCs.

Germline CDR1 is MNHNY and CDR2 is SVGAGI (reference sequence). This CDR3 is built from 16 residues. J was trimmed by 4 bases and V by 5 bases; bases with no gene match: 11. Original methodology: Scientists estimated how many nucleated cells there were by amplifying reference gene primers. Repertoires were generated with immunoSEQ multiplex PCR, while TCRdb's copy carries only in-frame clones and drops some. V, J and clone size are taken as reported in that table, and D and trimming were inferred from the DNA itself. The sample contains 250,000 or so clones, roughly 82% of which appear only once. The chain has TRBV6-6 and TRBJ1-2; 9 bases map to TRBD1. The sample taken for sequencing was peripheral blood. The TCR was taken from a man older than 75 with acute or convalescent COVID-19. The CDR3 is CASSPNTGQGLYGYTF. The CDR3 coding sequence is TGTGCCAGCAGTCCGAACACGGGACAGGGCCTCTATGGCTACACCTTC.